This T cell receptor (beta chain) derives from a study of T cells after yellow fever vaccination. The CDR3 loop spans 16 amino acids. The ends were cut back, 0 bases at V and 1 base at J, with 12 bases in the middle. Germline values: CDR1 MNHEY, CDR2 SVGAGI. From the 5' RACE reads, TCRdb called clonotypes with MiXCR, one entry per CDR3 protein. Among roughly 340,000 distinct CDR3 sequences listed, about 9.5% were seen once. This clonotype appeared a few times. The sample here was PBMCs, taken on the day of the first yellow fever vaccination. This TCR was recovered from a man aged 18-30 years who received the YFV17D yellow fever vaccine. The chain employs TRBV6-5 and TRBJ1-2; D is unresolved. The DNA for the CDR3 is TGTGCCAGCAGTTACTCGTTACTTACAGATAACTATGGCTACACCTTC. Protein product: CASSYSLLTDNYGYTF.